These 9 T cell receptor beta chains were sequenced from one sample in a study of blood T cell repertoires in COVID-19. Sequencing used immunoSEQ multiplex PCR; TCRdb keeps in-frame clones, though not all of them. The data show 170,000 or so clones, around 80% seen once. Sequenced: peripheral blood. The receptors derive from a woman aged 60-75 years with acute or convalescent COVID-19.

This clone was observed a single time. Here the CDR3 DNA reads TGTGCCAGCAGCAAAGAGGGGGGGTTCAACTCTGGACCCTATAATTCACCCCTCCACTTT. This sequence encodes CASSKEGGFNSGPYNSPLHF. This rearrangement joins TRBV21-1 to TRBJ1-6. TRBV21-1 is recorded as a pseudogene. There are 20 residues in the CDR3.

This clone was seen once. This chain connects TRBV5-4 to TRBJ1-1; a possible D gene is TRBD1 (5 bases). Trimming cost V 4 bases and J 1 base, with 11 bases left between them. Germline V lookup: CDR1 SGHNT, CDR2 YYREEE (reference sequence). The CDR3 consists of 14 residues. The CDR3 loop reads CASSQRGGNTEAFF. The CDR3, as DNA: TGTGCCAGCAGCCAACGGGGGGGGAACACTGAAGCTTTCTTT.

This chain uses TRBV19 with TRBJ1-3, with 7 bases identical to TRBD1. This CDR3 is 15 amino acids long. V lost 7 bases, J lost 4 bases, and 10 bases stayed unmatched. Germline loops: CDR1 LNHDA, CDR2 SQIVND (reference sequence). The CDR3 here is CASTLSTGVGNTIYF. CDR3 in DNA: TGTGCCAGTACCCTCTCCACAGGGGTCGGAAACACCATATATTTT. Combining the CDR3 with reference TRBV19 and TRBJ1-3 gives the whole variable domain DGGITQSPKYLFRKEGQNVTLSCEQNLNHDAMYWYRQDPGQGLRLIYYSQIVNDFQKGDIAEGYSVSREKKESFPLTVTSAQKNPTAFYLCASTLSTGVGNTIYFGEGSWLTVV.

This chain links TRBV5-4 with TRBJ1-4; weak D call: TRBD1 (5 bases). The V end lost 5 bases, the J end lost 3 bases, and 14 bases lay between the germline ends. CDR3 size: 15 residues. Germline CDR1 SGHNT, CDR2 YYREEE (reference sequence). The CDR3 spells CASSSGAQPNEKLFF. The CDR3 region has the DNA TGTGCCAGCAGTTCTGGGGCCCAGCCTAATGAAAAACTGTTTTTT.

V usage is TRBV5-6 and J usage is TRBJ2-1, with a tentative D call TRBD2 (5 bases). Trimming removed 0 bases from V and 9 bases from J, with 10 bases in between. The germline V gene encodes CDR1 SGHDT and CDR2 YYEEEE. The CDR3 covers 13 residues. CDR3 residues: CASSLEGVGEQFF. The CDR3 DNA reads TGTGCCAGCAGCTTGGAGGGAGTGGGTGAGCAGTTCTTC.

This clone appeared a single time. The genes are TRBV7-9 and TRBJ1-4, with unresolved D. Trimming cost V 5 bases and J 7 bases, with 5 bases left between them. This CDR3 contains 11 residues. Germline V gene sequence: CDR1 SEHNR, CDR2 FQNEAQ (reference sequence). The CDR3 spells CASSPSEKLFF. For the CDR3, the DNA is TGTGCCAGCAGCCCCAGTGAAAAACTGTTTTTT.

This chain links TRBV5-1 with TRBJ2-2, with TRBD2 matching 8 bases. Trimming took 0 bases from V and 0 from J; bases not matched to a gene: 22. The CDR3 has 23 residues. CDR1 is SGHRS and CDR2 is YFSETQ in the germline V gene. The CDR3 spells CASSLDPGQIPGTRVTNTGELFF. For the CDR3, the DNA is TGCGCCAGCAGCTTGGACCCCGGACAAATCCCCGGGACTAGAGTCACGAACACCGGGGAGCTGTTTTTT.

The chain combines TRBV5-1 with TRBJ2-3, with TRBD2 matching 9 bases. The CDR3 spans 16 residues. Germline V gives CDR1 SGHRS, CDR2 YFSETQ. V dropped 0 bases and J dropped 7; count of bases not matched to a gene: 9. The CDR3 DNA reads as TGCGCCAGCAGCTTGGCCCAGCGGGGGGTCTCTTATACGCAGTATTTT. It yields the protein CASSLAQRGVSYTQYF.

This sequence joins TRBV27 and TRBJ1-2; D is unclear. The germline gives CDR1 MNHEY, CDR2 SMNVEV (reference sequence). This CDR3 is 13 amino acids long. Trimming pared 5 bases from V and 10 bases from J, leaving 17 bases between. The CDR3 bases are TGTGCCAGCAGTCCCCACAGCACGAATGCCTACACCTTC. Its protein is CASSPHSTNAYTF.